A single sample is the source of the 28 T cell receptor beta chains below, sequenced in a study of OX40 agonist ivuxolimab in advanced cancers. Library preparation was by the immunoSEQ multiplex PCR assay. TCRdb re-hosts the immuneACCESS table, in-frame sequences only. Its copies lack some clones; in the studies checked, an unresolved V gene accounts for under half of them, and the cause for the rest is not known. The sample profile shows around 84,000 clones; 92% of them were found once. Approximately 0.5% of the sample is taken by the ten largest. This sample comprised CD4+ or CD8+ T cells sorted from blood, obtained in a trial of the OX40 agonist ivuxolimab. Receptors originate from an adult with an advanced solid tumor such as melanoma, head and neck, liver or kidney cancer.

The rearrangement uses TRBV10-1 and TRBJ1-1; tentative D call: TRBD1 (5 bases). The ends were cut back, 7 bases at V and 2 bases at J, with 11 bases in the middle. In germline, CDR1 is WNHNN, CDR2 SYGVQD (reference sequence). CDR3 size: 13 residues. The CDR3 reads CASTWGPNTEAFF. Written as DNA, the CDR3 is TGCGCCAGCACTTGGGGACCCAACACTGAAGCTTTCTTT.

The chain couples TRBV30 to TRBJ2-2; 7 positions match TRBD1. The V segment lost 6 bases and the J segment 3 bases; nucleotides outside the gene matches: 4. CDR1 is GTSNPN and CDR2 is SVGIG in the germline V gene (reference sequence). There are 13 residues in the CDR3. Here the CDR3 reads CACRGYYTGELFF. CDR3 DNA: TGTGCCTGCAGGGGGTACTACACCGGGGAGCTGTTTTTT.

V is TRBV4-1 and J is TRBJ2-2; possible D gene TRBD2, 6 bases. The germline V gene encodes CDR1 MGHRA and CDR2 YSYEKL. The ends were cut back, 5 bases at V and 5 bases at J, with 12 bases in the middle. The CDR3 is 14 amino acids. The CDR3 is CASSERLVTGELFF. The CDR3 DNA is TGCGCCAGCAGCGAGCGACTAGTTACCGGGGAGCTGTTTTTT.

V is TRBV7-6 and J is TRBJ1-3; D is possibly TRBD1 (5 bases). Trimming removed 4 bases from V and 0 bases from J, with 13 bases in between. There are 16 residues in the CDR3. Germline CDR1 reads SGHVS; CDR2 reads FNYEAQ. CDR3 nucleotide sequence: TGTGCCAGCAGCTCTGCCGGGACCTCCTCTGGAAACACCATATATTTT. As protein: CASSSAGTSSGNTIYF. Full variable domain (rest looked up from reference TRBV7-6 and TRBJ1-3): GAGVSQSPRYKVTKRGQDVALRCDPISGHVSLYWYRQALGQGPEFLTYFNYEAQQDKSGLPNDRFSAERPEGSISTLTIQRTEQRDSAMYRCASSSAGTSSGNTIYFGEGSWLTVV.

This clone was observed a few times. The V and J genes are TRBV7-3 and TRBJ2-3, with TRBD2 identical over 10 bases. Germline V gives CDR1 SGHTA, CDR2 FQGTGA. The CDR3 extends over 16 amino acids. The J segment lost 3 bases and the V segment lost 0 bases, leaving 3 bases of the junction unmatched. CDR3 amino acids: CASSLTASGGTDTQYF. The CDR3 nucleotides read TGTGCCAGCAGCTTAACTGCTAGCGGGGGTACAGATACGCAGTATTTT.

The chain combines TRBV12-5 with TRBJ2-2, with TRBD2 matching over 9 bases. CDR3 length equals 21 residues. J gave up 4 bases and V 0 bases, and 18 bases lay outside the gene matches. CDR1 and CDR2 (germline): LGHNT, FRNRAP. CDR3 region: CASGLVRGLMREGQGTGELFF. CDR3 in DNA: TGTGCTAGTGGTTTGGTACGGGGATTGATGCGGGAGGGCCAAGGCACCGGGGAGCTGTTTTTT. The entire variable domain, with the rest obtained from reference TRBV12-5 and TRBJ2-2, is as follows: DARVTQTPRHKVTEMGQEVTMRCQPILGHNTVFWYRQTMMQGLELLAYFRNRAPLDDSGMPKDRFSAEMPDATLATLKIQPSEPRDSAVYFCASGLVRGLMREGQGTGELFFGEGSRLTVL.

The chain uses TRBV11-3 and TRBJ1-4; D uncertain. Germline values: CDR1 SGHNT, CDR2 YENEEA. This CDR3 region has 14 residues. Trimming took off 7 bases at V and 6 bases at J, with 15 bases between the two ends. The DNA of the CDR3 is TGTGCCAGCACCACGACACGGGGTGATGAAAAACTGTTTTTT. Protein product: CASTTTRGDEKLFF.

This chain joins TRBV5-8 and TRBJ2-1; weak D call: TRBD2 (5 bases). This CDR3 has 12 amino acids. Germline V CDR1 and CDR2: SGHTS, YDEGEE. The V end lost 4 bases, the J end lost 9 bases, and 11 bases lay between the germline ends. CDR3 sequence: CASSGRGGEQFF. The DNA of the CDR3 is TGTGCCAGCAGCGGAAGAGGAGGTGAGCAGTTCTTC.

This sequence joins TRBV18 and TRBJ2-2; D not resolved. There are 15 residues in the CDR3. Trimming cost V 3 bases and J 4 bases, with 12 bases left between them. Germline CDR1 KGHSH, CDR2 LQKENI. CDR3 residues: CASSPSVRGTGELFF. CDR3 bases: TGTGCCAGCTCACCCTCGGTTAGAGGCACCGGGGAGCTGTTTTTT.

This chain links TRBV7-8 with TRBJ2-7; TRBD2 agrees at 14 bases. CDR1 is SGHVS, CDR2 FQNEAQ, per germline. J was trimmed by 4 bases and V by 8 bases; bases with no gene match: 19. The CDR3 runs 19 residues. In DNA form, the CDR3 reads TGTGCCAGCCTAGGACAGGGGGTTGACGGGACTAGCGGGAGTTACGAGCAGTACTTC. It yields the protein CASLGQGVDGTSGSYEQYF.

The chain couples TRBV7-9 to TRBJ1-2; D unclear. Germline-derived CDR1 and CDR2 are SEHNR and FQNEAQ (reference sequence). CDR3 length: 18 residues. The V and J ends lost 2 bases and 7 bases respectively, with 26 bases between them. The CDR3 here is CASSLTPGLTVDLLGYTF. The CDR3 DNA is TGTGCCAGCAGCTTAACCCCGGGCCTAACGGTAGACTTACTTGGCTACACCTTC. Looking up the rest from reference TRBV7-9 and TRBJ1-2 gives the full variable domain: DTGVSQNPRHKITKRGQNVTFRCDPISEHNRLYWYRQTLGQGPEFLTYFQNEAQLEKSRLLSDRFSAERPKGSFSTLEIQRTEQGDSAMYLCASSLTPGLTVDLLGYTFGSGTRLTVV.

The chain links TRBV7-4 to TRBJ2-1; 11 positions agree with TRBD2. The CDR3 covers 19 residues. Germline V lookup: CDR1 SGHVT, CDR2 SQSDAQ. V lost 1 base and J lost 13; bases outside the gene matches: 21. The chain's CDR3 is CASSLVGEGIAGGLVVQFF. CDR3 DNA: TGTGCCAGCAGCTTAGTAGGAGAGGGTATAGCGGGAGGGCTCGTCGTCCAGTTCTTC.

CDR3 sequence: CASSERGDIGNYGYTF. The CDR3 nucleotides are TGTGCCAGCAGTGAGAGGGGGGATATCGGTAACTATGGCTACACCTTC. The rearrangement uses TRBV6-4 and TRBJ1-2; tentatively, D is TRBD1 (6 bases). Germline loops: CDR1 MRHNA, CDR2 SNTAGT. Between the trimmed V and J ends, which lost 3 bases and 1 base, there was a span of 15 bases. This CDR3 comprises 16 residues.

The chain links TRBV19 to TRBJ1-5, with 7 bases identical to TRBD1. The CDR3 is 17 residues long. V lost 5 bases and J lost 2; bases outside the gene matches: 12. Germline V gene data show CDR1 as LNHDA and CDR2 as SQIVND (reference sequence). The CDR3 sequence is CASSQTLDRRGNQPQHF. The CDR3 DNA follows: TGTGCCAGTAGTCAGACGTTGGACAGGCGCGGCAATCAGCCCCAGCATTTT.

V is TRBV11-3 and J is TRBJ2-2; D gene unclear. The germline gives CDR1 SGHNT, CDR2 YENEEA. V shed 0 bases and J shed 5 bases, with 10 bases lying between them. The CDR3 is 15 amino acids. CDR3 bases: TGTGCCAGCAGCTTAGATACCAGGCGGACCGGGGAGCTGTTTTTT. As protein: CASSLDTRRTGELFF. Full variable domain (missing parts from reference TRBV11-3 and TRBJ2-2): EAGVVQSPRYKIIEKKQPVAFWCNPISGHNTLYWYLQNLGQGPELLIRYENEEAVDDSQLPKDRFSAERLKGVDSTLKIQPAELGDSAVYLCASSLDTRRTGELFFGEGSRLTVL.

The gene calls are TRBV7-2 and TRBJ1-3; 7 bases line up with TRBD1. Germline V CDR1 and CDR2: SGHTA, FQGNSA. CDR3 length: 16 amino acids. With V trimmed by 5 bases and J by 5 bases, 12 bases remained unmatched. The CDR3 loop reads CASSRKEGAIRNTIYF. Here the CDR3 DNA reads TGTGCCAGCAGCCGTAAAGAGGGGGCCATTAGAAACACCATATATTTT.

DNA for the CDR3: TGTGCCAGCAGGACACCGGGACTAGCGGGAGGGGCCTACGAGCAGTACTTC. Residues: CASRTPGLAGGAYEQYF. The chain combines TRBV28 with TRBJ2-7; TRBD2 agrees at 16 bases. Trimming at V came to 6 bases and at J to 2 bases, leaving 7 bases not matched to a gene. Germline V lookup: CDR1 MDHEN, CDR2 SYDVKM. This CDR3 region has 17 residues.

The sample holds one count of this clone. V usage is TRBV19 and J usage is TRBJ1-2, with 8 bases matching TRBD1. V was clipped by 4 bases and J by 9 bases; unmatched bases: 13. CDR3 length: 15 residues. In germline, CDR1 is LNHDA, CDR2 SQIVND (reference sequence). CDR3 nucleotides: TGTGCCAGTAGTAGCGGCACAGGGGGTCCCCGGCGCTACACCTTC. It is translated as CASSSGTGGPRRYTF.

The chain combines TRBV9 with TRBJ2-1; D unresolved. Trimming took off 0 bases at V and 5 bases at J, with 6 bases between the two ends. There are 13 residues in the CDR3. Germline loops: CDR1 SGDLS, CDR2 YYNGEE. CDR3 sequence reads: CASSVAIDNEQFF. CDR3 sequence (DNA): TGTGCCAGCAGCGTAGCGATTGACAATGAGCAGTTCTTC.

The chain joins TRBV7-3 to TRBJ1-5; 7 bases match TRBD1. The CDR3 contains 17 residues. V lost 5 bases, J lost 0 bases, and 10 bases stayed unmatched. Germline loops: CDR1 SGHTA, CDR2 FQGTGA. The CDR3 loop is CASSLRQGYNSNQPQHF. CDR3 bases: TGTGCCAGCAGCCTCCGACAGGGATATAATAGCAATCAGCCCCAGCATTTT.

The V gene is TRBV6-5, the J gene TRBJ2-7, with D perhaps TRBD2 (5 bases). The CDR3 sequence is 14 residues long. CDR1 and CDR2 from the germline V gene are MNHEY and SVGAGI. V lost 6 bases and J 1 base, leaving 13 bases between the germline ends. As DNA, the CDR3 is TGTGCCAGCAGATCAAGAGCGGATTCCTACGAGCAGTACTTC. Translating gives CASRSRADSYEQYF.

The chain is built from TRBV19 and TRBJ2-5, with D possibly TRBD1 on 6 matching bases. Trimming shortened V by 6 bases and J by 4 bases, and 21 bases separated the two germline ends. The CDR3 covers 16 residues. Looked up from germline, CDR1 is LNHDA and CDR2 is SQIVND (reference sequence). Here the CDR3 reads CASRPRAGERGETQYF. The CDR3 DNA is TGTGCCAGTAGGCCTCGGGCAGGGGAACGTGGAGAGACCCAGTACTTC.

The V gene is TRBV7-2, the J gene TRBJ2-5; D gene unclear. CDR1 is SGHTA and CDR2 is FQGNSA in the germline V gene. V lost 5 bases and J lost 1, with 11 bases in between. CDR3 length: 14 residues. The CDR3 nucleotides read TGTGCCAGCAGCCCTAGGACGGGCCAAGAGACCCAGTACTTC. Translating gives CASSPRTGQETQYF.

The chain combines TRBV11-2 with TRBJ2-1; D gene ambiguous. The CDR3 covers 14 residues. The V end was cut by 2 bases, the J end by 2 bases, with 7 bases between. CDR1 is SGHAT, CDR2 FQNNGV, per germline. As DNA, the CDR3 is TGTGCCAGCAGCTTACCCCCTCCCTACAATGAGCAGTTCTTC. Amino acid sequence: CASSLPPPYNEQFF. Based on the CDR3 plus reference TRBV11-2 and TRBJ2-1, the full variable domain is EAGVAQSPRYKIIEKRQSVAFWCNPISGHATLYWYQQILGQGPKLLIQFQNNGVVDDSQLPKDRFSAERLKGVDSTLKIQPAKLEDSAVYLCASSLPPPYNEQFFGPGTRLTVL.

The rearrangement uses TRBV7-3 and TRBJ1-4; D is possibly TRBD1 (5 bases). The ends were cut back, 5 bases at V and 4 bases at J, with 14 bases in the middle. The CDR3 is 15 residues long. The germline V gene encodes CDR1 SGHTA and CDR2 FQGTGA. The CDR3 protein is CASSEAGLINEKLFF. CDR3 sequence (DNA): TGTGCCAGCAGCGAAGCGGGACTGATTAATGAAAAACTGTTTTTT.

The rearrangement links TRBV5-8 to TRBJ2-7; TRBD1 is a possible D gene (5 bases). V gave up 0 bases and J gave up 4 bases, with 8 bases separating them. The CDR3 is 13 amino acids. The germline gives CDR1 SGHTS, CDR2 YDEGEE. The CDR3 coding sequence is TGTGCCAGCAGCTTGGACAGGCAGTACGAGCAGTACTTC. Protein sequence: CASSLDRQYEQYF.

This rearrangement joins TRBV28 to TRBJ2-1; D gene ambiguous. Germline lookup yields CDR1 MDHEN and CDR2 SYDVKM. The CDR3 is made up of 14 amino acids. The germline V and J ends were trimmed by 7 bases and 0 bases, with 10 bases remaining between them. The CDR3: CASTPLPSYNEQFF. CDR3 DNA: TGTGCCAGCACCCCACTGCCCTCCTACAATGAGCAGTTCTTC. Combining the CDR3 with reference TRBV28 and TRBJ2-1 gives the whole variable domain DVKVTQSSRYLVKRTGEKVFLECVQDMDHENMFWYRQDPGLGLRLIYFSYDVKMKEKGDIPEGYSVSREKKERFSLILESASTNQTSMYLCASTPLPSYNEQFFGPGTRLTVL.

The genes are TRBV30 and TRBJ2-7; 16 bases agree with TRBD2. The CDR3 is made up of 16 amino acids. Losses at the gene ends were 3 bases for V and 7 bases for J; bases not matched to a gene: 9. Germline CDR1 GTSNPN, CDR2 SVGIG (reference sequence). CDR3 nucleotides: TGTGCCTGGAGCAAGGGACTAGCGGGAGGGCCGGAAGAGCAGTACTTC. Protein: CAWSKGLAGGPEEQYF.